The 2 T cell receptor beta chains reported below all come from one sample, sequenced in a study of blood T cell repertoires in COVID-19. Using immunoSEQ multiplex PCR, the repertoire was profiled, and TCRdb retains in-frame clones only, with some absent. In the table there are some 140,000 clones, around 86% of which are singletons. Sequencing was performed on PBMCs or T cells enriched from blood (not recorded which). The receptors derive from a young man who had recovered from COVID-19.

DNA of the CDR3: TGTGCCAGCAGCTTCCCAACCCCAGGGAACACCGGGGAGCTGTTTTTT. It specifies CASSFPTPGNTGELFF. The chain recombines TRBV5-6 with TRBJ2-2; D unresolved. Germline V gives CDR1 SGHDT, CDR2 YYEEEE. The V and J ends lost 2 bases and 1 base respectively, with 12 bases between them. The CDR3 is 16 amino acids.

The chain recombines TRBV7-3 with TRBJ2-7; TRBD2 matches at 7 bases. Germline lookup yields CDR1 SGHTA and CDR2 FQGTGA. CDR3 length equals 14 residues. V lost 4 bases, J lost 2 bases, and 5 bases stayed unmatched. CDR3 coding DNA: TGTGCCAGCAGCTACCGCGGGGGTCCCTACGAGCAGTACTTC. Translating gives CASSYRGGPYEQYF.